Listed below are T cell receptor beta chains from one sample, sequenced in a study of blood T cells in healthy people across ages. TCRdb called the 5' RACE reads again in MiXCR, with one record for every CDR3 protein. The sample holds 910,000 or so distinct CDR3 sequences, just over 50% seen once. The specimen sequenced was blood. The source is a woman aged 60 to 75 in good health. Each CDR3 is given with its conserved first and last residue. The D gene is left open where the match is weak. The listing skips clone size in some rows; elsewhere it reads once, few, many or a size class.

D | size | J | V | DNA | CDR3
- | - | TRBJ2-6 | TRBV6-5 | TGTGCCAGCAGTTTCATCAGGGGAGGCCCCTCTGGGGCCAACGTCCTGACTTTC | CASSFIRGGPSGANVLTF
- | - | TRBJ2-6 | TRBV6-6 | TGTGCCACCCTTTTGGGCTCTGGGGCCAACGTCCTGACTTTC | CATLLGSGANVLTF
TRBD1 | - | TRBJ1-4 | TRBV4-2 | TGTGCCAGCAGCCAGCCCGGGACAGGGGGCGCGGGACTGTTTTTT | CASSQPGTGGAGLFF
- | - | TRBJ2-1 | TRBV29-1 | TGCAGCGTTGGAAGAGGGGAGCAGTTCTTC | CSVGRGEQFF
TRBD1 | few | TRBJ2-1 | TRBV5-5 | TGTGCCAGCACCTCGACAGGGGCACCCTACAATGAGCAGTTCTTC | CASTSTGAPYNEQFF
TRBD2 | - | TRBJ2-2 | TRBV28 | TGTGCCAGCACCTTTCGGCGGGGGGTCTCCGGGGAGCTGTTTTTT | CASTFRRGVSGELFF
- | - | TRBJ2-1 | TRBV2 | TGTGCCAGCACACCAATCGGGGACTACAATGAGCAGTTCTTC | CASTPIGDYNEQFF
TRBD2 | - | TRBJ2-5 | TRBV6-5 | TGTGCCAGCAGCCAACTAGCGGGCCAAGAGACCCAGTACTTC | CASSQLAGQETQYF
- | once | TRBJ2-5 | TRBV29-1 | TGCAGCGTTGAGGGGCAGGGCCGAGAGACCCAGTACTTC | CSVEGQGRETQYF
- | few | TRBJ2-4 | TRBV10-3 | TGTGCCGCAGGGAGTAGAAACATTCAGTACTTC | CAAGSRNIQYF
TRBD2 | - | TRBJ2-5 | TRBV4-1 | TGCGCCAGCAGCCAAGCACCACTAGCGGGAGGCCACCCGTACCAAGAGACCCAGTACTTC | CASSQAPLAGGHPYQETQYF
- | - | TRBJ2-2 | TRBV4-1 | TGCGCCAGCAGCCAAGTGAACGGGGAGCTGTTTTTT | CASSQVNGELFF
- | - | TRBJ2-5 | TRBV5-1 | TGCGCCAGCAGCTTTCGGAGGAGTGAGGATGGGACCCAGTACTTC | CASSFRRSEDGTQYF
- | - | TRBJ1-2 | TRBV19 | TGTGCCAGTAGTACCCTAGACCTAAACTATGGCTACACCTTC | CASSTLDLNYGYTF
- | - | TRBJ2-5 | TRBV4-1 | TGCGCCAGCAGCCGCTACCGGGACCAAGAGACCCAGTACTTC | CASSRYRDQETQYF
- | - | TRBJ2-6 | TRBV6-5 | TGTGCCAGCAGTTACCCGTTGTTATCTGGGGCCAACGTCCTGACTTTC | CASSYPLLSGANVLTF
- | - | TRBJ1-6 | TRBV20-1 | TGCAGTGCTAGAGAAGCGAAAGGTCGGTCATCACCCCTCCACTTT | CSAREAKGRSSPLHF
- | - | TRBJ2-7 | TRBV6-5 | TGTGCCAGCAGTCCTCCCGGCTTGTTAGGGAGCGAGCAGTACTTC | CASSPPGLLGSEQYF
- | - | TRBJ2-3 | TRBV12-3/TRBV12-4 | TGTGCCAGCAGTTTAACTGTTGGCGCAGATACGCAGTATTTT | CASSLTVGADTQYF
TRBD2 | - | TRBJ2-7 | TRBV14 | TGTGCCAGCAGCCCGACTACTAGCGAGGATGCCTACGAGCAGTACTTC | CASSPTTSEDAYEQYF
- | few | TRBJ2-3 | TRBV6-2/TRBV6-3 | TGTGCCAGCAGCCGACTCTTCACAGATACGCAGTATTTT | CASSRLFTDTQYF
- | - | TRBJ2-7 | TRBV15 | TGTGCCACCAGCAGAGATCTCTCGTTGTCCGAGCAGTACTTC | CATSRDLSLSEQYF
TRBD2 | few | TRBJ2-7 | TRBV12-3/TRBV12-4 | TGTGCCAGCAGCATCCACCTAGCGGGAGGGAACTACGAGCAGTACTTC | CASSIHLAGGNYEQYF
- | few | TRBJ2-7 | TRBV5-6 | TGTGCCAGCAGCTTGGTACCAGACTCCTACGAGCAGTACTTC | CASSLVPDSYEQYF
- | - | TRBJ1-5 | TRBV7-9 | TGTGCCAGCAGTCTGTCAGGGGAGTATCAGCCCCAGCATTTT | CASSLSGEYQPQHF
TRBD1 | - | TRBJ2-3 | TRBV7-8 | TGTGCCAGCGGGGACAGGGGGCCAGATACGCAGTATTTT | CASGDRGPDTQYF
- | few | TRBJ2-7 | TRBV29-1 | TGCAGCGCCGGGGGTGGGCCCTACGAGCAGTACTTC | CSAGGGPYEQYF
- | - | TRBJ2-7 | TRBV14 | TGTGCCAGCAGCCAAACCTTAAGCTACGAGCAGTACTTC | CASSQTLSYEQYF
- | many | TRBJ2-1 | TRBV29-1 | TGCAGCGTTGCGGGGGGCAGCTCCTACAATGAGCAGTTCTTC | CSVAGGSSYNEQFF
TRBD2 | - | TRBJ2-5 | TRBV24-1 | TGTGCCACCAGTGAGTCTAGCGGCTTTGGGGGTTGGTATGAGCAGTACTTC | CATSESSGFGGWYEQYF
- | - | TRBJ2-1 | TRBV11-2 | TGTGCCAGCAGCTTAGCCAGCGGACCCTACAATGAGCAGTCCTTC | CASSLASGPYNEQSF
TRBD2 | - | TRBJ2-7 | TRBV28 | TGTGCCAGCAGTCAACCCTTGAGCGGGAGACCCTACGAGCAGTACTTC | CASSQPLSGRPYEQYF
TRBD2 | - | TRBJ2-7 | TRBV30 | TGTGCCTGGACCTTAGCGGGCGGCTACGAGCAGTACTTC | CAWTLAGGYEQYF
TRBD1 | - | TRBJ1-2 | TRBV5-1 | TGCGCCAGCAGCTGGGACAGAGGCTACACCTTC | CASSWDRGYTF
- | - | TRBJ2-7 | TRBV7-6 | TGTGCCAGCAGCCCAGAGGTGGGTAGCCAGTCCTACGAGCAGTACTTC | CASSPEVGSQSYEQYF
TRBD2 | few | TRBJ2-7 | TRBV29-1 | TGCAGCGTTGGCGGGAGGGCCAACGAGCAGTACTTC | CSVGGRANEQYF
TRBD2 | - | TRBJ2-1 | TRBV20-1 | TGCAGTGCGGCTAGCGGGGAGAATAATGAGCAGTTCTTC | CSAASGENNEQFF
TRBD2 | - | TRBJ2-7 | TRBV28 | TGTGCCAGCAGTTTAAGGTGGGTAGCGGGCACCTACGAGCAGTACTTC | CASSLRWVAGTYEQYF
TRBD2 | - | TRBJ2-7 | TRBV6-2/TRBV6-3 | TGTGCCAGCAGAGGTAGCGGGAGTCCCTACGAGCAGTACTTC | CASRGSGSPYEQYF